This entry is about one T cell receptor beta chain. Its matching antigen is unknown. This sample was taken from a study of somatic mutations in cytotoxic T cells in rheumatoid arthritis. The study, taken as a whole, reports: Among roughly 71 patients, under ten showed a largest CD8+ clone that surpassed 20% of CD8+ cells.

Germline CDR1 SGDLS, CDR2 YYNGEE. Between the trimmed V and J ends, which lost 3 bases and 4 bases, there was a span of 10 bases. The CDR3 has 14 residues. Sequenced by immunoSEQ multiplex PCR; TCRdb stores in-frame clones only, minus some. The sample records about 420 clones, 80% to 90% being singletons. This rearrangement joins TRBV9 to TRBJ2-2; the D is unclear. The TCR comes from a woman in her seventies with rheumatoid arthritis. Sequenced sample: CD8+ T cells sorted from blood. For the CDR3, the DNA is TGTGCCAGCAGCGGGGCCAGGTCCACCGGGGAGCTGTTTTTT. Translation: CASSGARSTGELFF. Full variable domain (outside the CDR3, taken from reference TRBV9 and TRBJ2-2): DSGVTQTPKHLITATGQRVTLRCSPRSGDLSVYWYQQSLDQGLQFLIQYYNGEERAKGNILERFSAQQFPDLHSELNLSSLELGDSALYFCASSGARSTGELFFGEGSRLTVL.